This T cell receptor beta chain was identified in a study of blood T cells in healthy people across ages (dated by TCRdb to the mid-2010s). With respect to the entire study: In model experiments, roughly one uniquely barcoded TCR beta cDNA molecule per two T cells was captured by template switching. To track age-related changes in TCR beta repertoire diversity, the study relied on deep sequencing normalized with unique cDNA molecular identifiers. The donors were divided into four age groups: young (average approximately 17 years), middle-aged (approximately 39), aged (approximately 62) and long-lived (around 87). To avoid experimental bias, donors of different ages were randomly spread across the sequencing lanes. The study analyzed two additional independent replicas of 1 million unique cDNA reads from the same blood draw for two donors, one aged 18 to 29 and one aged 80 or older.

Broader findings and caveats from the paper: As age increased, observed TCR beta diversity per million T cells dropped in a roughly linear way, and a significant reduction was already evident by age 40. Observed TCR beta diversity correlated strongly with the percentage of naive T cells measured by flow cytometry. Conclusive comparison of naive and antigen-experienced compartments was prevented by the profiling of bulk unsorted PBMCs. Compared with the aged group, the long-lived group had more naive CD4+ T cells, fewer expanded clones and increased TCR diversity, a pattern suggesting age selection. The CMV infection status of donors was not known, potentially confounding age-related changes in expanded clonotypes. Total diversity estimates from one million sequenced T cells were considered lower bounds and underestimates.

Details on this clonotype: No antigen is known for it. No much larger clone exists at a distance of one base, and base qualities are not known.

Via the germline V gene (reference sequence), CDR1 is SEHNR and CDR2 FQNEAQ. The CDR3 sequence holds 16 residues, the cysteine and phenylalanine included. Only the CDR3 region is kept as DNA, spanning 48 bases read in frame from base 1. The V and J ends are trimmed by 1 base and 0 bases, leaving 11 bases between them. The donors were about 40 Caucasian individuals from Russia, aged 6 to 90 years, who were systemically healthy. Approximately 10 milliliters of peripheral blood were collected from each donor into EDTA-treated Vacutainer tubes. Ficoll-Paque density-gradient centrifugation was used to isolate PBMCs, with at least 7 million obtained per sample. Trizol reagent was used to extract total RNA from PBMCs, with at least 5 micrograms per sample. For every donor, flow cytometry on a PBMC aliquot measured the percentage of naive CD45RAhigh/CD27high T cells. Libraries were built with 5' RACE. The second PCR ran for roughly 6 to 11 cycles and used a J-beta primer mix along with a sample-barcoded 5' primer. A unique molecular identifier was introduced onto each TCR beta cDNA molecule by a template-switch 5' adaptor carrying 12 random nucleotides. At least 2.5 million CDR3-containing paired-end reads were obtained from each sample. All of the RNA was converted into first-strand cDNA using the Mint cDNA synthesis kit, with a TRBC-specific oligonucleotide serving as the primer. After uracil-DNA glycosylase treatment, a first 18-cycle PCR used universal primers M1SS and BC2_uni_R on all cDNA. The published analysis was carried out like this. Normalization of each sample was performed by random selection of 1 million high-quality reads, each carrying a distinct molecular identifier. Reads sharing molecular identifiers were discarded rather than binned into consensus sequences. MiTCR, run with a Q25 quality threshold and the strictest error-elimination algorithm, handled CDR3 identification, clonotype clustering and error correction. A nonparametric unseen species model with Euler transformation was used to estimate lower-bound total TCR beta diversity. The public sequencing data were trimmed at Q25 with fastp and processed into clonotypes with MiXCR by TCRdb, which kept only in-frame beta chains. Entries are consolidated by CDR3 protein sequence, retaining the most common genes and DNA. In this record, the V and J calls reflect TCRdb's handling and not the investigators' own analysis. The table for this sample lists roughly 1.9 million distinct CDR3 sequences; about 39% of them were counted only once. The ten largest clones represent 23% of the sample.

The sequence is built from TRBV7-9 and TRBJ2-3, with no reliable assignment of the D segment. The origin of this receptor is a human donor in good health. Source material: blood. The base sequence is TGTGCCAGCAGCTTAGTTGCCAGGCCGAGCACAGATACGCAGTATTTT. It translates to CASSLVARPSTDTQYF.